This T cell receptor (beta chain) was identified during a study of shared clonotypes between healthy human individuals. Several immunoSEQ 96-well plates shared each subset's DNA, each plate a replicate. Method: immunoSEQ multiplex PCR; TCRdb's copy keeps in-frame clones and lacks some. Counted here are about 2.3 million clones, more than 80% occurring once; the ten biggest clones make up 0.39%. The germline gives CDR1 SGHNT, CDR2 YENEEA. The CDR3 runs 15 residues. V was pared by 1 base and J by 6 bases, with 13 bases between. The specimen sequenced was naive CD4+ T cells from PBMCs. Stated subset: CD45RA+ positively selected. The sequence derives from a young man in good health. Some clones in this sample may be carry-over from other donors' samples. The chain is built from TRBV11-3 and TRBJ2-1, with D maybe TRBD1 (6 bases). CDR3 amino acids: CASSLVTRGFNEQFF. The CDR3 coding sequence is TGTGCCAGCAGCTTAGTTACCAGGGGATTCAATGAGCAGTTCTTC.